This T cell receptor beta chain was recovered during a study of beta chain features in type 1 diabetes. Study in general: No patient-donor differences in age, gender, total cells or subset yield. Regarding the study as a whole: In every one of the four CD4+ subsets, TCRB CDR3s were moderately but significantly shorter in Type 1 diabetes patients. Type 1 diabetes patients had VDJ junctions that carried fewer insertions and more deletions.

Every bit of the isolated RNA underwent reverse transcription, so sequencing read expressed TCRB transcripts. The protocol was immunoSEQ multiplex PCR, while the TCRdb copy is restricted to in-frame clones and leaves out a portion. Among 400,000 to 500,000 clones, roughly 14% were seen once, and the ten largest hold 0.035% to 0.04%. Germline V gene data show CDR1 as MNHEY and CDR2 as SMNVEV (reference sequence). The V and J ends lost 5 bases and 1 base, in that order; junction bases with no gene match: 5. The CDR3 consists of 16 residues. This clone showed up just a few times. The antigen is not known.

The TCR sequence derives from a man in his thirties or forties in good health. The specimen was naive CD4+ T cells from blood. The J gene is TRBJ2-3, the V gene TRBV27; 11 nucleotides align to TRBD2. The CDR3 sequence is CASSILAGGRTDTQYF. The DNA of the CDR3 is TGTGCCAGCAGTATATTAGCGGGAGGGCGCACAGATACGCAGTATTTT.